The 14 T cell receptor beta chains in this list originate from one sample, sequenced in a study of T cell responses to AZD1222 COVID-19 vaccine. Clones were sequenced by immunoSEQ multiplex PCR, and TCRdb holds only the in-frame ones, with some missing. The table has 90,000 to 120,000 clones, 92% seen once. The sample in question was peripheral blood, obtained 28 days after the second AZD1222 dose. These receptors originate from an adult who received the AZD1222 COVID-19 vaccine.

In DNA form, the CDR3 reads TGTGCCAGCAGTTTACGGGGGGATACACACAACCCCCTCCACTTT. This gives the protein CASSLRGDTHNPLHF. The J gene is TRBJ1-6, the V gene TRBV27; TRBD1 might be the D (5 bases). V was trimmed by 2 bases and J by 13 bases, leaving 18 bases between them. CDR3 length: 15 residues. Per the germline V gene, CDR1 is MNHEY and CDR2 is SMNVEV (reference sequence).

The chain uses TRBV27 and TRBJ2-7; 9 bases are shared with TRBD2. The CDR3 loop spans 15 amino acids. V shed 5 bases, J shed 3 bases, and the junction held 8 bases outside the gene matches. The germline V gene encodes CDR1 MNHEY and CDR2 SMNVEV (reference sequence). This chain's CDR3 is CASSTRLAGNYEQYF. DNA for the CDR3: TGTGCCAGCAGTACCCGGCTAGCGGGAAACTACGAGCAGTACTTC.

This clone showed up just once. The rearrangement joins TRBV19 to TRBJ2-7; D could derive from TRBD1 or TRBD2 (7 bases each). The CDR3 has 17 residues. Germline V gene data show CDR1 as LNHDA and CDR2 as SQIVND (reference sequence). Trimming removed 5 bases at V and 1 base at J, with 21 bases between. The CDR3 spells CASSLAIRGTTSYEQYF. CDR3 sequence (DNA): TGTGCCAGTAGTTTAGCGATCAGGGGGACTACGTCCTACGAGCAGTACTTC. Filled out from reference TRBV19 and TRBJ2-7, the complete variable domain reads DGGITQSPKYLFRKEGQNVTLSCEQNLNHDAMYWYRQDPGQGLRLIYYSQIVNDFQKGDIAEGYSVSREKKESFPLTVTSAQKNPTAFYLCASSLAIRGTTSYEQYFGPGTRLTVT.

The chain employs TRBV18 and TRBJ1-2; 11 nucleotides agree with TRBD1. Trimming removed 1 base from V and 8 bases from J; junction bases left unmatched: 9. The CDR3 is 16 amino acids. CDR1 KGHSH and CDR2 LQKENI come from the germline V gene. The CDR3 loop reads CASSPLDRGPAEGYTF. The CDR3 nucleotides are TGTGCCAGCTCACCACTGGACAGGGGGCCCGCTGAGGGCTACACCTTC.

V and J are TRBV5-5 and TRBJ1-4; D possibly corresponds to TRBD1 (6 bases). The CDR3 runs to 17 residues. CDR1 SGHKS and CDR2 YYEKEE come from the germline V gene (reference sequence). The germline V and J ends were trimmed by 2 bases and 3 bases, with 17 bases remaining between them. DNA for the CDR3: TGTGCCAGCAGCTTTATCGGGGGGCAATCGCCTAATGAAAAACTGTTTTTT. Translation gives CASSFIGGQSPNEKLFF.

J is TRBJ1-2 and V is TRBV7-6; a weak D match, TRBD1 (5 bases). V gave up 4 bases and J gave up 8 bases, with 8 bases separating them. The CDR3 covers 11 residues. Germline CDR1 reads SGHVS; CDR2 reads FNYEAQ. The CDR3 loop reads CASSWDGGYTF. The CDR3 DNA reads TGTGCCAGCAGCTGGGACGGGGGCTACACCTTC.

The chain is built from TRBV4-1 and TRBJ2-2; D uncertain. Germline V CDR1 and CDR2: MGHRA, YSYEKL. Trimming stripped 0 bases from V and 7 bases from J, with 3 bases between. The CDR3 spans 12 residues. The CDR3 is CASSQEGGELFF. The DNA for the CDR3 is TGCGCCAGCAGCCAAGAGGGCGGGGAGCTGTTTTTT.

The chain has TRBV5-1 and TRBJ1-5, with D possibly TRBD1 on 6 matching bases. Trimming took 4 bases from V and 9 from J, leaving 14 bases between them. Germline CDR1 is SGHRS and CDR2 is YFSETQ. The CDR3 spans 13 residues. The CDR3 bases are TGCGCCAGCAGCCCGGACAGTTCCGGGCCCCAGCATTTT. The encoded protein is CASSPDSSGPQHF.

The table lists this clone with a few counts. The chain combines TRBV10-3 with TRBJ2-2; 10 nucleotides line up with TRBD2. CDR3 size: 16 residues. Unmatched junction bases numbered 5, after V lost 2 bases and J lost 5 bases. CDR1 and CDR2 from the germline V gene are ENHRY and SYGVKD. The CDR3 sequence: CAISEVAGGRTGELFF. CDR3 bases: TGTGCCATCAGTGAGGTAGCGGGAGGTCGGACCGGGGAGCTGTTTTTT.

The rearrangement uses TRBV2 and TRBJ1-1, with D possibly TRBD1 on 5 matching bases. Trimming stripped 6 bases from V and 1 base from J, with 9 bases between. The CDR3 covers 13 residues. CDR1 and CDR2 (germline): SNHLY, FYNNEI. CDR3 region: CASRTEWNTEAFF. CDR3 DNA sequence: TGTGCCAGCAGGACAGAATGGAACACTGAAGCTTTCTTT.

The rearrangement uses TRBV25-1 and TRBJ1-1; possible D gene TRBD1, 5 bases. Trimming stripped 5 bases from V and 8 bases from J, with 12 bases between. In germline, CDR1 is MGHDK, CDR2 SYGVNS. The CDR3 spans 12 residues. CDR3 residues: CASSSQGGEAFF. CDR3 nucleotide sequence: TGTGCCAGCAGTTCCCAGGGAGGAGAAGCTTTCTTT.

The rearrangement joins TRBV12-5 to TRBJ1-1; D ambiguous. The CDR3 is 13 amino acids. Germline V gene sequence: CDR1 LGHNT, CDR2 FRNRAP. V shed 2 bases and J shed 11 bases, with 15 bases lying between them. CDR3 amino acids: CASGLTGTLRAFF. The CDR3 coding sequence is TGTGCTAGTGGTTTGACGGGTACATTGAGGGCTTTCTTT.

This chain joins TRBV25-1 and TRBJ2-5; 8 bases are a match to TRBD1. The V and J ends lost 3 bases and 3 bases, in that order; junction bases with no gene match: 6. The CDR3 covers 15 residues. CDR1 is MGHDK and CDR2 is SYGVNS in the germline V gene. CDR3 bases: TGTGCCAGCAGTGATACTCGGACAGGGAAAGAGACCCAGTACTTC. The encoded protein is CASSDTRTGKETQYF.

This clone is a singleton in its sample. This chain joins TRBV10-3 and TRBJ2-7; 7 positions agree with TRBD1. The germline CDR1 and CDR2 sequences are ENHRY and SYGVKD. The CDR3 runs 14 residues. The junction had 6 bases not matched to a gene; V was cut back by 5 bases and J by 2 bases. Here the CDR3 DNA reads TGTGCCATCAGTAATGGACAGGCACCCTACGAGCAGTACTTC. This encodes CAISNGQAPYEQYF.